The source of this T cell receptor (beta chain) is a study of graft-versus-host responses after intestinal transplantation. About the research overall: After anti-thymocyte globulin induction, recipients took tacrolimus and steroids for around three years.

CDR3 size: 14 residues. The V and J ends lost 0 bases and 3 bases, in that order; junction bases with no gene match: 3. Germline CDR1 SGHNT, CDR2 YYREEE (reference sequence). TCRdb keeps only in-frame clones here, not all; method: immunoSEQ multiplex PCR. The sample has tens of thousands of clones; roughly nine tenths are singletons. The chain couples TRBV5-4 to TRBJ2-7, with 7 bases fitting TRBD2. The clonotype originates from a human patient who received an intestinal transplant, so some T cells may come from the graft donor. This material consisted of PBMCs, taken 650 to 680 days after intestinal transplant. The CDR3 nucleotides read TGTGCCAGCAGCTTGGGGGGGGGAGGCTACGAGCAGTACTTC. It codes for CASSLGGGGYEQYF.